This T cell receptor beta chain was recovered during a study of blood T cells in healthy people across ages. Study-level information: About one barcoded TCR beta cDNA was captured per two T cells.

PCR was performed a second time for about 7 to 12 cycles using a sample-barcoded 5' primer and a J-beta primer mix. One entry per CDR3 protein results from TCRdb running MiXCR on the 5' RACE reads. The table has 890,000 or so distinct CDR3 sequences, less than 80% seen once. General observations from the study: Estimates of diversity drawn from one million T cells were considered underestimates. More naive CD4+ cells and higher diversity were found in long-lived than in aged donors. Across the age range, TCR beta diversity per million T cells fell in a roughly linear way.

Notes on this clonotype: The antigen is unknown.

The source of this sequence is a man younger than 45 in good health. The sample comprised blood.

CDR3 in amino acids: CASSYSEFREQYF. The CDR3 coding sequence is TGTGCCAGCAGTTATTCTGAGTTCAGGGAGCAGTACTTC. The rearrangement links TRBV6-2 or TRBV6-3 to TRBJ2-7; D remains ambiguous. Trimming removed 3 bases at V and 7 bases at J, with 13 bases between. Germline CDR1 MNHEY, CDR2 SVGEGT. The CDR3 contains 13 residues.